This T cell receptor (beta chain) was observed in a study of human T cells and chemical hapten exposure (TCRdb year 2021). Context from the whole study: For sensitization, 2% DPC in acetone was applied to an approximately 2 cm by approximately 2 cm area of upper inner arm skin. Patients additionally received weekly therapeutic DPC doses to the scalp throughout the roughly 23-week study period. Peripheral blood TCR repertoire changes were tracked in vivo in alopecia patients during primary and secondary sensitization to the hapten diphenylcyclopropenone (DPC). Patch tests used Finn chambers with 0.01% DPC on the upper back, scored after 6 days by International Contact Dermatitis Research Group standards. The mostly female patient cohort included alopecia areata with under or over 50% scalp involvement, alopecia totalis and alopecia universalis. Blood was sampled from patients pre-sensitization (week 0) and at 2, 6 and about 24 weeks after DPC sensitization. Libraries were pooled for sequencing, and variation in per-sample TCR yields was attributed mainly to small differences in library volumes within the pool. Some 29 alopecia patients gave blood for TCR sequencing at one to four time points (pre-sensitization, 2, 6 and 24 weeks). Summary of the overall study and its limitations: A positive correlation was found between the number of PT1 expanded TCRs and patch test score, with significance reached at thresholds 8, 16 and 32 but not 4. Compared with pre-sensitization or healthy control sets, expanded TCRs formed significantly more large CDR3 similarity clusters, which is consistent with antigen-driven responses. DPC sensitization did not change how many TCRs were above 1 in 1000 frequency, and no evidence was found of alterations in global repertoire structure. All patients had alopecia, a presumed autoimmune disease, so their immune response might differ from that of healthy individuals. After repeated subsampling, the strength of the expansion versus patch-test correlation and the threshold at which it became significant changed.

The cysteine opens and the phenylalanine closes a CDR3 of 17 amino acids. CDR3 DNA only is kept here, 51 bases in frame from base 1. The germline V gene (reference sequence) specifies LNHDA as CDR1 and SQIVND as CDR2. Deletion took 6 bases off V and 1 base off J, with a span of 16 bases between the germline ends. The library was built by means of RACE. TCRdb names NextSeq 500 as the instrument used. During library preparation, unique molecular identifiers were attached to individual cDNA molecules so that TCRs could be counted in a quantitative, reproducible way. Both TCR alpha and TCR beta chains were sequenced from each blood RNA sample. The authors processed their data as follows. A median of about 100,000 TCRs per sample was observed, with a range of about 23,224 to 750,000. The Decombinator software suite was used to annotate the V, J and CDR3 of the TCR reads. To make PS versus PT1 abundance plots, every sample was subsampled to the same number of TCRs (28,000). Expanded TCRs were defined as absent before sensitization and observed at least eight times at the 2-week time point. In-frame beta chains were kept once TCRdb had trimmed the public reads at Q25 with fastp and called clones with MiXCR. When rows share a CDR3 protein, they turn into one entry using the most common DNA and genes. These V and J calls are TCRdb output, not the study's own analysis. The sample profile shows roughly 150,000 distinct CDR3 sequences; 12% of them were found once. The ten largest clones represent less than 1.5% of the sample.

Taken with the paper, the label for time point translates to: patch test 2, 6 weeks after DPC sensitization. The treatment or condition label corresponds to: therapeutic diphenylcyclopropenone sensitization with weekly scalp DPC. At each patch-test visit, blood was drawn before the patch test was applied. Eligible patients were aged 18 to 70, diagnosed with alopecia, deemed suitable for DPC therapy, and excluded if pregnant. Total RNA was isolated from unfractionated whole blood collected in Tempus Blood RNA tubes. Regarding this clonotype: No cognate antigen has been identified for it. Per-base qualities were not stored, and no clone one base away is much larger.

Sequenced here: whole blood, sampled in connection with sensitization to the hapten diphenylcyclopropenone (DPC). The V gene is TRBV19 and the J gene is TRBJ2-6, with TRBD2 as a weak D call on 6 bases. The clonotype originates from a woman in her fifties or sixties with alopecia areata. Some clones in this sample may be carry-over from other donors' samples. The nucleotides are TGTGCCAGTAGGAGGAGGGACGAAAGATCTGGGGCCAACGTCCTGACTTTC. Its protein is CASRRRDERSGANVLTF.